The 32 T cell receptor beta chains in this list originate from one sample, sequenced in a study of long-term antiretroviral therapy in people with HIV. Sequencing relied on immunoSEQ assay v3.0, run at survey level. Sequencing was performed with immunoSEQ multiplex PCR; in TCRdb, only in-frame clones are kept and a portion is missing. This table has fewer than 20,000 clones, 90% to 95% appearing once. The sequenced sample was unsorted PBMCs, obtained nearly 6.5 years after starting antiretroviral therapy. The origin of the receptors is a woman in her forties or fifties with HIV.

Comment on this clone: The junction does not match germline at one end; this may be a read error. This chain connects TRBV7-8 to TRBJ2-5; the D is unclear. Germline V gene data show CDR1 as SGHVS and CDR2 as FQNEAQ. This CDR3 is built from 14 residues. The CDR3: CAGSLGGRQETQYF. Written as DNA, the CDR3 is TGTGCCGGCAGCTTAGGTGGACGGCAAGAGACCCAGTACTTC.

The CDR3 loop is CASSFEGTDTQYF. CDR3 sequence (DNA): TGTGCCAGCAGCTTCGAGGGAACAGATACGCAGTATTTT. V is TRBV7-9 and J is TRBJ2-3; tentatively, D is TRBD2 (5 bases). Germline CDR1 reads SEHNR; CDR2 reads FQNEAQ (reference sequence). This CDR3 contains 13 residues. The V end was cut by 3 bases, the J end by 3 bases, with 7 bases between.

The chain uses TRBV2 and TRBJ1-2; D might be TRBD1 (6 bases). There are 18 residues in the CDR3. Germline V lookup: CDR1 SNHLY, CDR2 FYNNEI. V was shortened by 8 bases and J by 1 base, with 26 bases between the two germline ends. CDR3 protein: CASESPAGAKFVNYGYTF. CDR3 DNA: TGTGCCAGCGAAAGTCCAGCGGGGGCTAAATTTGTTAACTATGGCTACACCTTC.

The rearrangement links TRBV10-3 to TRBJ1-2; weak D call: TRBD1 (5 bases). The V gene's germline CDR1 is ENHRY and CDR2 SYGVKD. CDR3 length: 16 amino acids. The V end lost 7 bases, the J end lost 8 bases, and 26 bases lay between the germline ends. The CDR3 DNA reads as TGTGCCATCAAAGCATCCGACCAGGGAAACGCGGCGGGCTACACCTTC. Its translation is CAIKASDQGNAAGYTF.

V and J are TRBV7-9 and TRBJ2-2; no clear D gene. The CDR3 has 18 residues. Germline CDR1 is SEHNR and CDR2 is FQNEAQ (reference sequence). Trimming pared 3 bases from V and 1 base from J, leaving 18 bases between. CDR3 nucleotides: TGTGCCAGCAGCTTCCCCCTCCTCGGAGCGAGGAACACCGGGGAGCTGTTTTTT. This encodes CASSFPLLGARNTGELFF.

This sequence joins TRBV27 and TRBJ2-1, with D perhaps matching TRBD1 (5 bases). Trimming left V 2 bases short and J 9 bases short, with 5 bases between. The CDR3 consists of 11 residues. Germline V gene lookup returns CDR1 MNHEY and CDR2 SMNVEV (reference sequence). The CDR3 nucleotides are TGTGCCAGCAGTTTAAGGGGTGAGCAGTTCTTC. As protein: CASSLRGEQFF.

CDR3 loop: CASSAGGSVLNTEAFF. In DNA, the CDR3 is TGCGCCAGCAGCGCTGGAGGCTCAGTTCTTAACACTGAAGCTTTCTTT. The J gene is TRBJ1-1, the V gene TRBV5-1; no definite D call. This CDR3 contains 16 residues. Germline loops: CDR1 SGHRS, CDR2 YFSETQ. Trimming pared 4 bases from V and 2 bases from J, leaving 18 bases between.

Note on this clone: This sample includes further DNA sequences coding for the same CDR3. V and J are TRBV6-6 and TRBJ2-3, with 8 bases that match TRBD2. The CDR3 length is 15 residues. Germline V CDR1 and CDR2: MNHNY, SVGAGI (reference sequence). The junction had 7 bases not matched to a gene; V was cut back by 5 bases and J by 3 bases. The CDR3 here is CASSRLAGSTDTQYF. CDR3 bases: TGTGCCAGCAGTCGTCTAGCGGGTAGTACAGATACGCAGTATTTT.

The V gene is TRBV7-6, the J gene TRBJ2-7, with TRBD2 matching over 9 bases. CDR3 length equals 14 residues. The germline CDR1 and CDR2 sequences are SGHVS and FNYEAQ. V gave up 7 bases and J gave up 1 base; unmatched junction bases: 5. This chain's CDR3 is CASIPLAGSYEQYF. The CDR3 DNA sequence: TGTGCCAGCATCCCCCTAGCGGGGTCCTACGAGCAGTACTTC.

This clone was seen just once. The chain links TRBV10-3 to TRBJ2-7; possibly TRBD1 or TRBD2 for D (5 bases each). V lost 7 bases and J lost 3, with 16 bases in between. The CDR3 has 14 residues. CDR1 and CDR2 (germline): ENHRY, SYGVKD. The CDR3 loop reads CAIMASRDDYEQYF. As DNA, the CDR3 is TGTGCCATCATGGCTAGCCGGGACGACTACGAGCAGTACTTC.

J is TRBJ2-1 and V is TRBV28; 7 positions agree with TRBD1. Germline loops: CDR1 MDHEN, CDR2 SYDVKM. J lost 5 bases, V lost 8 bases, and 12 bases had no gene match. The CDR3 covers 15 residues. The DNA for the CDR3 is TGTGCCAGCTTGACCCCCGACAGGGATAACAATGAGCAGTTCTTC. Residues: CASLTPDRDNNEQFF.

This chain uses TRBV6-4 with TRBJ1-1, with TRBD1 matching 12 bases. Germline loops: CDR1 MRHNA, CDR2 SNTAGT. Trimming took 6 bases from V and 3 from J; bases not matched to a gene: 5. The CDR3 length is 15 residues. The CDR3 is CASRGQGARDTEAFF. DNA of the CDR3: TGTGCCAGCAGGGGACAGGGGGCGCGCGACACTGAAGCTTTCTTT.

The DNA for the CDR3 is TGTGCCAGCAGTTACTCGGTTGATCTGGGCTACACCTTC. This codes for CASSYSVDLGYTF. The chain combines TRBV6-6 with TRBJ1-2; no definite D call. Germline V CDR1 and CDR2: MNHNY, SVGAGI (reference sequence). CDR3 length equals 13 residues. V was trimmed by 0 bases and J by 8 bases, leaving 10 bases between them.

CDR3 DNA sequence: TGTGCCAGCAGCTTAGGACACGAGGGTGAAGCTTTCTTT. Amino acid sequence: CASSLGHEGEAFF. The J gene is TRBJ1-1, the V gene TRBV11-1; D not certain. Trimming removed 1 base from V and 7 bases from J, with 10 bases in between. CDR1 SGHAT and CDR2 FQDESV come from the germline V gene (reference sequence). This CDR3 comprises 13 residues.

The chain links TRBV9 to TRBJ1-2, with no clear D. The germline V gene encodes CDR1 SGDLS and CDR2 YYNGEE. The CDR3 totals 11 residues. V gave up 6 bases and J gave up 9 bases, with 12 bases separating them. CDR3 DNA: TGTGCCAGCAAGGACGGAGGACGCTACACCTTC. Translation gives CASKDGGRYTF.

The chain employs TRBV6-1 and TRBJ2-1; D assignment may be TRBD1 or TRBD2 (5 bases each). V lost 4 bases and J lost 6, with 10 bases in between. Germline-derived CDR1 and CDR2 are MNHNS and SASEGT. The CDR3 is 13 amino acids. Written as DNA, the CDR3 is TGTGCCAGCAGTGGTTACGGGGCCAATGAGCAGTTCTTC. As protein: CASSGYGANEQFF.

V gene TRBV19 combines with J gene TRBJ2-5, with D perhaps matching TRBD2 (6 bases). Germline CDR1 LNHDA, CDR2 SQIVND (reference sequence). V was clipped by 1 base and J by 3 bases, with 6 bases between them. The CDR3 spans 13 residues. CDR3 protein: CASSIAGEETQYF. The DNA for the CDR3 is TGTGCCAGTAGTATAGCGGGAGAAGAGACCCAGTACTTC.

This chain uses TRBV2 with TRBJ2-5; a possible D gene is TRBD1 (5 bases). Trimming left V 2 bases short and J 5 bases short, with 15 bases between. Germline lookup yields CDR1 SNHLY and CDR2 FYNNEI. The CDR3 is 15 amino acids. CDR3 region: CASSETRQGRETQYF. The CDR3 DNA is TGTGCCAGCAGTGAAACGCGGCAGGGCAGGGAGACCCAGTACTTC.

This chain connects TRBV18 to TRBJ2-7; no definite D call. Per germline, CDR1 KGHSH and CDR2 LQKENI. CDR3 length: 12 residues. The V end lost 5 bases, the J end lost 2 bases, and 7 bases lay between the germline ends. CDR3 loop: CASSTGTYEQYF. The CDR3 coding sequence is TGTGCCAGCTCAACCGGAACCTACGAGCAGTACTTC.

This clone has just one count. This sequence joins TRBV25-1 and TRBJ2-5; perhaps TRBD2 as D (5 bases). The J call may be wrong; the DNA end is better matched by TRBJ2-7. The CDR3 runs to 16 residues. CDR1 MGHDK and CDR2 SYGVNS come from the germline V gene. The CDR3 sequence is CASSGYSRGKTYEQYF. As DNA, the CDR3 is TGTGCCAGCAGTGGGTATTCTCGAGGGAAGACCTACGAGCAGTACTTC.

This chain uses TRBV6-5 with TRBJ1-2; 7 nucleotides match TRBD1. The germline V gene has CDR1 MNHEY and CDR2 SVGAGI. J lost 8 bases, V lost 5 bases, and 8 bases had no gene match. The CDR3 loop spans 13 amino acids. CDR3 residues: CASSEQGIEGYTF. DNA of the CDR3: TGTGCCAGCAGTGAACAGGGGATCGAAGGCTACACCTTC.

The J gene is TRBJ2-4, the V gene TRBV19; D unresolved. Trimming left V 10 bases short and J 1 base short, with 11 bases between. CDR1 LNHDA and CDR2 SQIVND come from the germline V gene (reference sequence). CDR3 length equals 13 residues. CDR3: CATSDGAKNIQYF. The CDR3, as DNA: TGTGCCACCTCCGATGGGGCCAAAAACATTCAGTACTTC.

This chain connects TRBV4-2 to TRBJ2-7; a weak D match, TRBD2 (5 bases). CDR1 and CDR2 (germline): LGHNA, YNFKEQ. The CDR3 is 16 amino acids. V was clipped by 0 bases and J by 1 base, with 13 bases between them. CDR3 loop: CASSQEMSGLSYEQYF. The CDR3 DNA reads TGTGCCAGCAGCCAAGAAATGAGCGGCTTATCCTACGAGCAGTACTTC.

This clone appeared a single time. The chain uses TRBV27 and TRBJ2-7, with D perhaps matching TRBD1 or TRBD2 (5 bases each). CDR3 length: 15 amino acids. The V end was cut by 6 bases, the J end by 0 bases, with 15 bases between. Germline V gives CDR1 MNHEY, CDR2 SMNVEV (reference sequence). In DNA, the CDR3 is TGTGCCAGCAGGGCCGGGACCGATAGCTCCTACGAGCAGTACTTC. This gives the protein CASRAGTDSSYEQYF.

The chain carries TRBV5-1 and TRBJ2-5; D might be TRBD1 or TRBD2, each matching 5 bases. This CDR3 comprises 16 residues. The germline gives CDR1 SGHRS, CDR2 YFSETQ. V was cut by 0 bases and J by 2 bases, with 14 bases left in between. This chain's CDR3 is CASSLAPRDAQETQYF. The CDR3 coding sequence is TGCGCCAGCAGCTTGGCTCCCCGGGACGCACAAGAGACCCAGTACTTC.

In this sample, this clone turned up once. The rearrangement links TRBV25-1 to TRBJ2-2; the D is unclear. The germline CDR1 and CDR2 sequences are MGHDK and SYGVNS. V was cut by 2 bases and J by 6 bases, with 13 bases left in between. The CDR3 contains 15 residues. CDR3 coding DNA: TGTGCCAGCAGTGAAGTAAAAGGCAGCGCCGGGGAGCTGTTTTTT. Encoded protein: CASSEVKGSAGELFF.

V is TRBV27 and J is TRBJ2-1; TRBD1 matches at 9 bases. The CDR3 covers 17 residues. The trim removed 8 bases at V and 6 bases at J, leaving 17 bases unmatched. Germline CDR1 MNHEY, CDR2 SMNVEV (reference sequence). The CDR3 coding sequence is TGTGCCAGCGGCCGTTCCTCGGGACAGGGTTTTGGCAATGAGCAGTTCTTC. It codes for CASGRSSGQGFGNEQFF.

About this clone: A junction boundary mismatches the germline segment, possibly from a read error. This chain connects TRBV11-1 to TRBJ2-7, with 8 bases identical to TRBD2. The length of the CDR3 is 14 residues. The germline gives CDR1 SGHAT, CDR2 FQDESV (reference sequence). The CDR3 region has the DNA TGTGCCAGCAGCATAGCGGGGACGAGGGGTGAGCAGTACTTC. It specifies CASSIAGTRGEQYF.

The chain joins TRBV5-1 to TRBJ2-1, with D perhaps matching TRBD2 (6 bases). CDR3 size: 16 residues. Germline V gene sequence: CDR1 SGHRS, CDR2 YFSETQ. V lost 4 bases and J lost 0, with 14 bases in between. CDR3 region: CASSPEGIPSYNEQFF. DNA for the CDR3: TGCGCCAGCAGCCCGGAGGGGATCCCCTCCTACAATGAGCAGTTCTTC.

The V call is TRBV5-1, the J call TRBJ2-1; D is unclear. Germline-derived CDR1 and CDR2 are SGHRS and YFSETQ. The CDR3 loop spans 15 amino acids. With 0 bases removed from V and 0 bases from J, the gap between germline ends came to 7 bases. This CDR3 reads CASSLGQSSYNEQFF. CDR3 nucleotides: TGCGCCAGCAGCTTGGGGCAGAGCTCCTACAATGAGCAGTTCTTC.

This chain links TRBV11-2 with TRBJ1-5; a weak D match, TRBD1 (5 bases). This CDR3 has 15 amino acids. V dropped 1 base and J dropped 3 bases, with 10 bases sitting between them. Germline loops: CDR1 SGHAT, CDR2 FQNNGV. The CDR3 coding sequence is TGTGCCAGCAGCTTAGGGGGCAGTGCCAATCAGCCCCAGCATTTT. Translated: CASSLGGSANQPQHF. Together with reference TRBV11-2 and TRBJ1-5, the CDR3 gives the full variable domain: EAGVAQSPRYKIIEKRQSVAFWCNPISGHATLYWYQQILGQGPKLLIQFQNNGVVDDSQLPKDRFSAERLKGVDSTLKIQPAKLEDSAVYLCASSLGGSANQPQHFGDGTRLSIL.

V usage is TRBV5-1 and J usage is TRBJ2-3; the match to TRBD1 covers 8 bases. Per the germline V gene, CDR1 is SGHRS and CDR2 is YFSETQ. This CDR3 region has 16 residues. Trimming cost V 0 bases and J 6 bases; bases outside gene matches: 9. CDR3 in DNA: TGCGCCAGCAGCTTGGTGTTGGCAGGGGGCGGTGATACGCAGTATTTT. Translated, it gives CASSLVLAGGGDTQYF.